Listed below are T cell receptor beta chains from one sample, sequenced in a study of T cells in localized non-small cell lung cancer. Using immunoSEQ multiplex PCR, the repertoire was profiled, and TCRdb retains in-frame clones only, with some absent. The sample holds roughly 30,000 clones, roughly 80% seen once. The sample was peripheral blood mononuclear cells, taken before any cancer treatment. These receptors all come from a man aged 40 to 70 with stage III lung adenocarcinoma. Both conserved end residues are part of each CDR3. The D gene is left open where the match is weak. Clone size appears in some rows only: once, few, many, or a class for an expanded clone.

d_call	v_call	j_call	clone_size	cdr3_nt	cdr3_aa
NA	TRBV7-8	TRBJ2-7	NA	TGTGCCAGCAGCCCCGGGACGGACACGGGCCAATACTTC	CASSPGTDTGQYF
NA	TRBV5-1	TRBJ2-5	NA	TGCGCCAGCAGCCTGGGACACCCTCAAGAGACCCAGTACTTC	CASSLGHPQETQYF
TRBD1	TRBV29-1	TRBJ1-4	few	TGCAGCGTTGGGGACAGTCCAGGAAAACTGTTTTTT	CSVGDSPGKLFF
NA	TRBV28	TRBJ1-2	NA	TGTGCCAGCAGTTTAAGGAGTCCCTACTATGGCTACACCTTC	CASSLRSPYYGYTF
TRBD1	TRBV5-6	TRBJ1-3	NA	TGTGCCAGCAGGAAAACCGGGACAGGGGTCGGCACCATATATTTT	CASRKTGTGVGTIYF
NA	TRBV19	TRBJ1-1	NA	TGTGCCAGTAGTAGCTTCGGGGGGATGGGGACTGAAGCTTTCTTT	CASSSFGGMGTEAFF
NA	TRBV11-2	TRBJ2-2	NA	TGTGCCAGCAGCTTAGACAAGGGAACCGGGGAGCTGTTTTTT	CASSLDKGTGELFF
NA	TRBV28	TRBJ1-6	NA	TGTGCCAGCAGCCCAAGAAAAAGGGCCAAACTCGGTGATTCACCCCTCCACTTT	CASSPRKRAKLGDSPLHF
NA	TRBV29-1	TRBJ2-6	NA	TGCAGCGTTTGGGGCTTTTCTAACTCTGGGGCCAACGTCCTGACTTTC	CSVWGFSNSGANVLTF
TRBD1	TRBV27	TRBJ1-5	NA	TGTGCCAGCAGTTTATCGACAGGGGGAAATCAGCCCCAGCATTTT	CASSLSTGGNQPQHF
NA	TRBV7-9	TRBJ1-3	NA	TGTGCCAGCACCAGAGGCGGGCATGGAAACACCATATATTTT	CASTRGGHGNTIYF
NA	TRBV28	TRBJ1-1	NA	TGTGCCAGCAGATACCGGGAGCCCAAGGGAGCTTTCTTT	CASRYREPKGAFF
TRBD1	TRBV7-9	TRBJ2-7	few	TGTGCCAGCAGCGACCGACCGGGACAGGGTGGCGAGCAGTACTTC	CASSDRPGQGGEQYF
NA	TRBV6-1	TRBJ2-4	NA	TGTGCCAGCAGTGCATCAGGGCTAGCCAAAAACATTCAGTACTTC	CASSASGLAKNIQYF
TRBD1	TRBV10-3	TRBJ2-1	NA	TGTGCCATCAGCGGGGACAGCCTGGCACAATTCGATGAGCAGTTCTTC	CAISGDSLAQFDEQFF
NA	TRBV5-4	TRBJ1-6	NA	TGTGCCAGCAGCTTAAGGGATTCACCCCTCCACTTT	CASSLRDSPLHF
NA	TRBV5-4	TRBJ2-5	NA	TGTGCCAGCAGCCGTGGACGGCAAGAGACCCAGTACTTC	CASSRGRQETQYF
NA	TRBV28	TRBJ1-6	NA	TGTGCCAGCAGTTTAATGGGTCGAGATTCACCCCTCCACTTT	CASSLMGRDSPLHF
NA	TRBV6-1	TRBJ1-3	NA	TGTGCCAGCAGTGAAACCGGTCGAGACGCCATATATTTT	CASSETGRDAIYF
NA	TRBV5-1	TRBJ1-1	NA	TGCGCCAGCAGCTGGCCCGGGGGGCAATTCGGGACTGAAGCTTTCTTT	CASSWPGGQFGTEAFF
NA	TRBV5-6	TRBJ1-6	NA	TGTGCCAGCAGCCCCAGGGAAGGAAAAAATTCACCCCTCCACTTT	CASSPREGKNSPLHF
NA	TRBV28	TRBJ1-1	NA	TGTGCCAGCAGTAAAGGTGTGAACACTGAAGCTTTCTTT	CASSKGVNTEAFF
NA	TRBV5-1	TRBJ2-2	few	TGCGCCAGCAGCTTGGCTTTCCGACGGGGCACCGGGGAGCTGTTTTTT	CASSLAFRRGTGELFF
TRBD1	TRBV10-3	TRBJ1-5	NA	TGTGCCATCAGTGAGTCCCGGGGACAGGGGGCTTATCAGCCCCAGCATTTT	CAISESRGQGAYQPQHF
NA	TRBV29-1	TRBJ1-5	NA	TGCAGCGTTGGCGGGGGAAGGGGAAATCAGCCCCAGCATTTT	CSVGGGRGNQPQHF
TRBD2	TRBV6-5	TRBJ2-7	NA	TGTGCCAGCAGTTACACTAGCGGTGCTTACGAGCAGTACTTC	CASSYTSGAYEQYF